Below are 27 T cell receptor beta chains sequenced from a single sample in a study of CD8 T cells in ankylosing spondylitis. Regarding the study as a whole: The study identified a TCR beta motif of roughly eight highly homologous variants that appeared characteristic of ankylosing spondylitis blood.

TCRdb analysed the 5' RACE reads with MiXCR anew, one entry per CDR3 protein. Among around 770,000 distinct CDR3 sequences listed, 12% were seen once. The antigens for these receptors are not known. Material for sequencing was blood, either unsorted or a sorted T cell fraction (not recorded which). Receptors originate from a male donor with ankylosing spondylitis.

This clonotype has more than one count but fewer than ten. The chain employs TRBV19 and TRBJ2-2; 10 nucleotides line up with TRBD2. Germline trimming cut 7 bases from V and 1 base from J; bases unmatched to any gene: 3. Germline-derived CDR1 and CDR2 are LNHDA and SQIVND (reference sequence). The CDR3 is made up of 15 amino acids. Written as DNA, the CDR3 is TGTGCCAGTAAGGCTAGCGGGGGGAACACCGGGGAGCTGTTTTTT. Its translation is CASKASGGNTGELFF.

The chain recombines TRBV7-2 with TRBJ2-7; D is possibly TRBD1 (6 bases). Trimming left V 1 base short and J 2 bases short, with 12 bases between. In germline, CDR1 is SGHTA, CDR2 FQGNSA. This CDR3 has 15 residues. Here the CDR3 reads CASSLVRGNTYEQYF. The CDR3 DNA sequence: TGTGCCAGCAGCTTAGTAAGGGGGAACACCTACGAGCAGTACTTC.

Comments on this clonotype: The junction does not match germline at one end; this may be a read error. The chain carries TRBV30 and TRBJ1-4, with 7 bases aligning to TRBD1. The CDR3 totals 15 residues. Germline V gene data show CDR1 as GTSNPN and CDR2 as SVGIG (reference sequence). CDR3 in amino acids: CAWSPGGLSAEKVFF. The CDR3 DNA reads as TGTGCCTGGAGTCCAGGGGGACTGTCAGCTGAAAAAGTGTTTTTT.

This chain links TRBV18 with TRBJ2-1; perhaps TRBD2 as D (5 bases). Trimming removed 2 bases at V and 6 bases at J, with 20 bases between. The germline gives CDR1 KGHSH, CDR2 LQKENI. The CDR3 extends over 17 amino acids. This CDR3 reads CASSPGGNRGFSNEQFF. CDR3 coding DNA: TGTGCCAGCTCACCAGGCGGTAATCGAGGGTTTAGCAATGAGCAGTTCTTC.

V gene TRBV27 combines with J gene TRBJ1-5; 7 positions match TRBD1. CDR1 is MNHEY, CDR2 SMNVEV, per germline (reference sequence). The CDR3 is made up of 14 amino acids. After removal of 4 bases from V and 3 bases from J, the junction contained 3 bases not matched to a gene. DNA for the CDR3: TGTGCCAGCAGTTACAGGGGTGCCAATCAGCCCCAGCATTTT. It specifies CASSYRGANQPQHF.

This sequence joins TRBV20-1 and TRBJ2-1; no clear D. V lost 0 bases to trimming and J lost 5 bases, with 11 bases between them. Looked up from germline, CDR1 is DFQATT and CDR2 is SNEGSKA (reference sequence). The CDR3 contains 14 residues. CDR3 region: CSARDLRSHNEQFF. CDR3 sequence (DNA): TGCAGTGCTAGAGATCTGAGATCTCACAATGAGCAGTTCTTC.

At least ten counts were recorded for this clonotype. The CDR3 protein is CSAKPGGPNAGELFF. The CDR3 coding sequence is TGCAGTGCCAAACCTGGGGGCCCCAACGCCGGGGAGCTGTTTTTT. V usage is TRBV20-1 and J usage is TRBJ2-2, with D perhaps matching TRBD1 (6 bases). V lost 6 bases to trimming and J lost 6 bases, with 20 bases between them. Germline-derived CDR1 and CDR2 are DFQATT and SNEGSKA (reference sequence). The CDR3 sequence is 15 residues long.

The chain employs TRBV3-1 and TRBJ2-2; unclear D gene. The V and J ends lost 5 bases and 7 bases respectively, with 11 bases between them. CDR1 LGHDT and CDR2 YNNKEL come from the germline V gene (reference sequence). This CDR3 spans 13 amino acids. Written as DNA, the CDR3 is TGTGCCAGCAGCTCTGGACCGTTCGGGGAGCTGTTTTTT. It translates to CASSSGPFGELFF.

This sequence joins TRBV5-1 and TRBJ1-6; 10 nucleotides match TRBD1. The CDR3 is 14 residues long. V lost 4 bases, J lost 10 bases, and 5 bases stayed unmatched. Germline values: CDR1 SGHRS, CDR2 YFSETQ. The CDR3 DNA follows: TGCGCCAGCAGCCCGGGACAGGGGCACTCACCCCTCCACTTT. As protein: CASSPGQGHSPLHF.

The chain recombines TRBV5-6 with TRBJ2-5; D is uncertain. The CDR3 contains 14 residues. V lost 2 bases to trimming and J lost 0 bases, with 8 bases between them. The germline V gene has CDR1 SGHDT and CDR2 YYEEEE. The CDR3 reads CASSFIQDQETQYF. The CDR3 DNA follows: TGTGCCAGCAGCTTCATCCAGGACCAAGAGACCCAGTACTTC. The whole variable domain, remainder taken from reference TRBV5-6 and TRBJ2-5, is DAGVTQSPTHLIKTRGQQVTLRCSPKSGHDTVSWYQQALGQGPQFIFQYYEEEERQRGNFPDRFSGHQFPNYSSELNVNALLLGDSALYLCASSFIQDQETQYFGPGTRLLVL.

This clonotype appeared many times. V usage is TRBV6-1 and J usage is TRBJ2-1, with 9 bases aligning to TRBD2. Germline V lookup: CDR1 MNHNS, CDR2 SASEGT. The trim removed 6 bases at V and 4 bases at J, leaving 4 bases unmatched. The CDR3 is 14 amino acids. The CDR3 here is CASRPSGVYNEQFF. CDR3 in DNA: TGTGCCAGCAGGCCTAGCGGGGTATACAATGAGCAGTTCTTC.

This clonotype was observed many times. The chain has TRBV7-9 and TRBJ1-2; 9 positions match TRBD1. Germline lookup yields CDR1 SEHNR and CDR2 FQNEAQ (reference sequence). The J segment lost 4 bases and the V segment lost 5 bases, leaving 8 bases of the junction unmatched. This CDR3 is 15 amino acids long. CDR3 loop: CASSPWDRDRYGYTF. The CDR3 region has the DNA TGTGCCAGCAGCCCCTGGGACAGGGATCGCTATGGCTACACCTTC.

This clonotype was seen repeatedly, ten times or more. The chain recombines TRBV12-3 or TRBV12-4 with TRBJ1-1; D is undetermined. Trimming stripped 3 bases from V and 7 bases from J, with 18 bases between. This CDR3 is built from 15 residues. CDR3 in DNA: TGTGCCAGCAGTTTGACAAACCGCTATAGGATTGAAGCTTTCTTT. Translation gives CASSLTNRYRIEAFF.

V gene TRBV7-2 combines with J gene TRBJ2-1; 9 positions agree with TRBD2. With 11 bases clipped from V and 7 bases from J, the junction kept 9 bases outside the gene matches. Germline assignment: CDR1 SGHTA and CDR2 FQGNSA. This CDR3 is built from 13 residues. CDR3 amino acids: CAGGNSGSNEQFF. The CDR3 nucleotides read TGTGCCGGGGGGAATAGCGGGAGTAATGAGCAGTTCTTC.

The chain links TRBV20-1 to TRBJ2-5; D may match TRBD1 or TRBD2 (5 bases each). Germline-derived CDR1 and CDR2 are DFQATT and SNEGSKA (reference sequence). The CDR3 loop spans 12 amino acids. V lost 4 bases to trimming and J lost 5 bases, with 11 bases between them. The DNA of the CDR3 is TGCAGTGCTATAGGGGACCGGGAGACCCAGTACTTC. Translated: CSAIGDRETQYF.

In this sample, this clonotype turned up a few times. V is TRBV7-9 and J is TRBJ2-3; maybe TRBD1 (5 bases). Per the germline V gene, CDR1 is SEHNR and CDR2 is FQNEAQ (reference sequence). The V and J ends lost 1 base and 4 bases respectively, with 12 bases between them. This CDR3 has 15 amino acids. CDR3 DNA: TGTGCCAGCAGCTTAGGACAGTCATACTCAGATACGCAGTATTTT. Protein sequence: CASSLGQSYSDTQYF.

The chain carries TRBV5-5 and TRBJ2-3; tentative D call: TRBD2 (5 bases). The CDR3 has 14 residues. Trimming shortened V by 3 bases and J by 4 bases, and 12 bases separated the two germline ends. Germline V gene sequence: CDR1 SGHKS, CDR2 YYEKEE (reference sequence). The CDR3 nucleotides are TGTGCCAGCAGCTGGGTTGTCGGGGCAGATACGCAGTATTTT. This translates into CASSWVVGADTQYF.

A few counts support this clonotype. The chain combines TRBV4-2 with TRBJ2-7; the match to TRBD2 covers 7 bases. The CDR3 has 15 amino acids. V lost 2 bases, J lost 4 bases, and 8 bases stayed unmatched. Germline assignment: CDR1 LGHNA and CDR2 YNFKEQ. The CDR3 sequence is CASSQTSSGAYEQYF. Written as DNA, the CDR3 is TGTGCCAGCAGCCAAACCTCTAGCGGAGCTTACGAGCAGTACTTC.

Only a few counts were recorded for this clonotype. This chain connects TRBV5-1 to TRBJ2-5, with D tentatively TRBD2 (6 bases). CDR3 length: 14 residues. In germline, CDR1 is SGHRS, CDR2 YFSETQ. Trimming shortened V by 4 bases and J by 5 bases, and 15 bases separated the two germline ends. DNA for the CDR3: TGCGCCAGCAGCCCGGACGCCCTAGCGGAGACCCAGTACTTC. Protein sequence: CASSPDALAETQYF.

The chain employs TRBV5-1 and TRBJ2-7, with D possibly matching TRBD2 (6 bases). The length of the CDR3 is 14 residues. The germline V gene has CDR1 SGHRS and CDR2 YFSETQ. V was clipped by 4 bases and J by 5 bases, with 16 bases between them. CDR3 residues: CASSPRGPDHEQYF. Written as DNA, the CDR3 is TGCGCCAGCAGCCCGCGGGGTCCAGATCACGAGCAGTACTTC.

The CDR3 DNA reads as TGCGCCAGCAGCCAAGGCCCGGGACAGGGTGTAGAGACCCAGTACTTC. Translating it yields CASSQGPGQGVETQYF. V usage is TRBV4-3 and J usage is TRBJ2-5; TRBD1 aligns across 9 bases. Germline CDR1 LGHNA, CDR2 YSLEER. The CDR3 is made up of 16 amino acids. The V segment lost 1 base and the J segment 4 bases; nucleotides outside the gene matches: 7.

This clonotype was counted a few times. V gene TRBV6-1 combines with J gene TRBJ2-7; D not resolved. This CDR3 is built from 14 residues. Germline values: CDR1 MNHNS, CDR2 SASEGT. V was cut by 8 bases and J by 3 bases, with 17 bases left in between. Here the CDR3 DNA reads TGTGCCAGCTCCATGAGGAGACCGGTCTACGAGCAGTACTTC. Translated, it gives CASSMRRPVYEQYF.

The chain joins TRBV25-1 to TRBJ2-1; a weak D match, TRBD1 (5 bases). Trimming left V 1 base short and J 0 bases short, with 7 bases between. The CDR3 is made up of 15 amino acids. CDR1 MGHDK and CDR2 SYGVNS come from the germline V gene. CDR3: CASSEFTGSYNEQFF. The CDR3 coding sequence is TGTGCCAGCAGTGAATTCACAGGCTCCTACAATGAGCAGTTCTTC.

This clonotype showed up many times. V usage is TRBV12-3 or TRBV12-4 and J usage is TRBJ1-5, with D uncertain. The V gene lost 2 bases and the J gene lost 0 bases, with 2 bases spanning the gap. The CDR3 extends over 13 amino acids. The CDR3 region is CASSLFSNQPQHF. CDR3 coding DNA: TGTGCCAGCAGTTTATTTAGCAATCAGCCCCAGCATTTT.

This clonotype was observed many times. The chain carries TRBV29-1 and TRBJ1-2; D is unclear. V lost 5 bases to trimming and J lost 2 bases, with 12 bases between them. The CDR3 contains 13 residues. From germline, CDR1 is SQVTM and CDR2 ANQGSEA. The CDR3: CSVQRNTNYGYTF. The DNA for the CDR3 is TGCAGCGTTCAGCGTAATACGAACTATGGCTACACCTTC. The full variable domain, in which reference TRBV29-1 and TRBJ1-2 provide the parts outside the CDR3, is SAVISQKPSRDICQRGTSLTIQCQVDSQVTMMFWYRQQPGQSLTLIATANQGSEATYESGFVIDKFPISRPNLTFSTLTVSNMSPEDSSIYLCSVQRNTNYGYTFGSGTRLTVV.

This chain's CDR3 is CASSSSGGRTDTQYF. CDR3 DNA: TGTGCCAGCAGCTCCTCTGGCGGGAGGACAGATACGCAGTATTTT. The rearrangement links TRBV9 to TRBJ2-3; 8 bases map to TRBD2. In germline, CDR1 is SGDLS, CDR2 YYNGEE. The CDR3 totals 15 residues. Unmatched junction bases numbered 7, after V lost 4 bases and J lost 3 bases. The full variable domain, completed using reference TRBV9 and TRBJ2-3, is DSGVTQTPKHLITATGQRVTLRCSPRSGDLSVYWYQQSLDQGLQFLIQYYNGEERAKGNILERFSAQQFPDLHSELNLSSLELGDSALYFCASSSSGGRTDTQYFGPGTRLTVL.

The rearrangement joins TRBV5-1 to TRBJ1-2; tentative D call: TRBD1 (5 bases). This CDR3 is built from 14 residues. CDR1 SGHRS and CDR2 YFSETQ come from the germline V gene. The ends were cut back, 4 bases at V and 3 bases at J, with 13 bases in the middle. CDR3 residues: CASSRGTAHYGYTF. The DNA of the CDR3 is TGCGCCAGCAGCCGGGGGACGGCACACTATGGCTACACCTTC.